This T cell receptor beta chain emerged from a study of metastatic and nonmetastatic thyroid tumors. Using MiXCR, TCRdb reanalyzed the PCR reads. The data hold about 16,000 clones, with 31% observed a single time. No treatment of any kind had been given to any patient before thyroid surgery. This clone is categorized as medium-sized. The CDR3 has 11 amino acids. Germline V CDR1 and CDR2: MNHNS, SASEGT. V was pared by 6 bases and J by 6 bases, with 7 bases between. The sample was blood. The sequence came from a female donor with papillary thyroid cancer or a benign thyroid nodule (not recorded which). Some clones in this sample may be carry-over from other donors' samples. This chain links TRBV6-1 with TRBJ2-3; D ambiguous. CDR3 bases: TGTGCCAGCAGCCCGGCGGATACGCAGTATTTT. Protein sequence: CASSPADTQYF.